These 24 T cell receptor beta chains came from one sample sequenced in a study of OX40 agonist ivuxolimab in advanced cancers. Some clones are missing from TCRdb's copy, which holds only in-frame ones; the method was immunoSEQ multiplex PCR. The table records tens of thousands of clones, almost 85% of them present only once. The sample in question was CD4+ or CD8+ T cells sorted from blood, obtained in a trial of the OX40 agonist ivuxolimab. All receptors come from an adult with an advanced solid tumor such as melanoma, head and neck, liver or kidney cancer.

J is TRBJ2-1 and V is TRBV19; 10 bases align to TRBD2. This CDR3 has 14 residues. From germline, CDR1 is LNHDA and CDR2 SQIVND (reference sequence). V was clipped by 2 bases and J by 10 bases; unmatched bases: 5. CDR3 sequence (DNA): TGTGCCAGTAGTATAAGCGGGGGGGGAACGGAGCAGTTCTTC. It translates to CASSISGGGTEQFF.

The chain couples TRBV6-1 to TRBJ2-7; the match to TRBD1 covers 7 bases. The CDR3 covers 14 residues. V shed 5 bases and J 1 base; nucleotides not matched to a gene: 5. The germline gives CDR1 MNHNS, CDR2 SASEGT. CDR3 amino acids: CASSIKGASYEQYF. The CDR3 DNA follows: TGTGCCAGCAGTATAAAGGGGGCGTCCTACGAGCAGTACTTC.

The CDR3: CASGGVYNEQFF. DNA of the CDR3: TGTGCCAGCGGGGGGGTCTACAATGAGCAGTTCTTC. The V gene is TRBV6-6, the J gene TRBJ2-1; 7 positions match TRBD2. The CDR3 runs 12 residues. The V gene end was trimmed by 8 bases and the J gene end by 3 bases; junction bases not matched to a gene: 1. The germline gives CDR1 MNHNY, CDR2 SVGAGI (reference sequence).

The J gene is TRBJ1-1, the V gene TRBV19, with a weak D call TRBD1 (6 bases). The CDR3 extends over 17 amino acids. V dropped 7 bases and J dropped 1 base, with 22 bases sitting between them. CDR1 and CDR2 (germline): LNHDA, SQIVND (reference sequence). The CDR3 is CASTDRGGRAWNTEAFF. The CDR3 region has the DNA TGTGCCAGTACGGACAGAGGGGGAAGAGCCTGGAACACTGAAGCTTTCTTT.

The chain recombines TRBV11-2 with TRBJ2-1; D is undetermined. The CDR3 contains 15 residues. Trimming took 3 bases from V and 7 from J, leaving 16 bases between them. From germline, CDR1 is SGHAT and CDR2 FQNNGV. The CDR3 protein is CASSFPEMSLNEQFF. The DNA for the CDR3 is TGTGCCAGCAGCTTTCCAGAAATGAGCTTGAATGAGCAGTTCTTC.

The V and J genes are TRBV28 and TRBJ2-7; possibly TRBD2 for D (6 bases). The CDR3 sequence is 14 residues long. V was pared by 2 bases and J by 1 base, with 9 bases between. Germline V gene sequence: CDR1 MDHEN, CDR2 SYDVKM. CDR3 DNA sequence: TGTGCCAGCAGTTTAACGGGGGTGTCCTACGAGCAGTACTTC. Residues: CASSLTGVSYEQYF.

This clone was detected only once. The CDR3 sequence: CASSFGEGGELFF. In nucleotides, the CDR3 is TGTGCCAGCAGCTTCGGAGAAGGCGGGGAGCTGTTTTTT. V usage is TRBV7-9 and J usage is TRBJ2-2; no clear D. Trimming stripped 3 bases from V and 7 bases from J, with 9 bases between. CDR3 length: 13 amino acids. The germline V gene has CDR1 SEHNR and CDR2 FQNEAQ (reference sequence).

V is TRBV5-4 and J is TRBJ2-7; TRBD1 is a possible D gene (5 bases). V lost 4 bases to trimming and J lost 6 bases, with 11 bases between them. Germline V gene sequence: CDR1 SGHNT, CDR2 YYREEE (reference sequence). The CDR3 length is 12 residues. The CDR3 sequence is CASSTSGFEQYF. The DNA of the CDR3 is TGTGCCAGCAGCACCTCAGGGTTCGAGCAGTACTTC.

The V gene is TRBV6-5, the J gene TRBJ1-5, with D possibly TRBD1 on 5 matching bases. The CDR3 has 13 residues. V was trimmed by 6 bases and J by 3 bases, leaving 9 bases between them. Germline CDR1 and CDR2: MNHEY and SVGAGI. CDR3 DNA sequence: TGTGCCAGCAGGCAGGGAGTCAATCAGCCCCAGCATTTT. Translating gives CASRQGVNQPQHF.

The rearrangement uses TRBV5-5 and TRBJ1-2; D is uncertain. CDR1 SGHKS and CDR2 YYEKEE come from the germline V gene (reference sequence). The germline V and J ends were trimmed by 4 bases and 3 bases, with 19 bases remaining between them. The CDR3 covers 16 residues. Here the CDR3 DNA reads TGTGCCAGCAGCCCAGATGGGCTTCTTGGCGACTATGGCTACACCTTC. This encodes CASSPDGLLGDYGYTF.

This rearrangement joins TRBV11-3 to TRBJ2-3; D possibly corresponds to TRBD2 (6 bases). The length of the CDR3 is 15 residues. CDR1 and CDR2 (germline): SGHNT, YENEEA. V dropped 5 bases and J dropped 3 bases, with 15 bases sitting between them. The CDR3 sequence is CASSQTSSTTDTQYF. For the CDR3, the DNA is TGTGCCAGCAGCCAGACTAGTTCGACGACAGATACGCAGTATTTT.

The genes are TRBV27 and TRBJ2-5; D not certain. The CDR3 extends over 13 amino acids. Trimming pared 1 base from V and 1 base from J, leaving 4 bases between. CDR1 is MNHEY, CDR2 SMNVEV, per germline (reference sequence). The CDR3 sequence is CASSLFPQETQYF. The CDR3, as DNA: TGTGCCAGCAGTTTATTCCCCCAAGAGACCCAGTACTTC.

The J gene is TRBJ2-7, the V gene TRBV9; TRBD2 is a possible D gene (5 bases). CDR3 size: 13 residues. Per the germline V gene, CDR1 is SGDLS and CDR2 is YYNGEE. V was trimmed by 4 bases and J by 0 bases, leaving 8 bases between them. The CDR3 DNA sequence: TGTGCCAGCAGCCCGGGGTCCTCCTACGAGCAGTACTTC. Translated, it gives CASSPGSSYEQYF.

The rearrangement joins TRBV4-1 to TRBJ1-3; D not resolved. The CDR3 length is 15 residues. Per the germline V gene, CDR1 is MGHRA and CDR2 is YSYEKL. V gave up 0 bases and J gave up 4 bases, with 10 bases separating them. CDR3 in DNA: TGCGCCAGCAGCCAAGATCCTGGCGGCGGAAACACCATATATTTT. This codes for CASSQDPGGGNTIYF.

In its sample, this clone was seen once. The chain is built from TRBV4-1 and TRBJ2-1; 11 nucleotides line up with TRBD2. CDR1 MGHRA and CDR2 YSYEKL come from the germline V gene. CDR3 length: 15 amino acids. V trimming: 4 bases; J trimming: 9 bases; junction bases outside the gene matches: 8. The CDR3 loop reads CASSLRPSGGTEQFF. CDR3 coding DNA: TGCGCCAGCAGCCTTAGGCCTAGCGGGGGGACTGAGCAGTTCTTC.

This rearrangement joins TRBV6-1 to TRBJ1-2; D not certain. This CDR3 spans 15 amino acids. Germline V gene data show CDR1 as MNHNS and CDR2 as SASEGT. Deletions cut 0 bases from V and 4 bases from J, with 12 bases between. CDR3 DNA sequence: TGTGCCAGCAGTGAAGCGCAAACAGAAACCTATGGCTACACCTTC. Translation gives CASSEAQTETYGYTF.

This clone appeared a few times. The chain carries TRBV10-3 and TRBJ2-3; D gene uncertain. The germline CDR1 and CDR2 sequences are ENHRY and SYGVKD. V was shortened by 0 bases and J by 2 bases, with 9 bases between the two germline ends. This CDR3 comprises 15 residues. The CDR3 is CAISESNLYTDTQYF. Here the CDR3 DNA reads TGTGCCATCAGTGAGTCGAATCTATACACAGATACGCAGTATTTT.

The chain joins TRBV6-6 to TRBJ1-1; 7 nucleotides match TRBD1. V lost 5 bases and J lost 3; bases outside the gene matches: 6. The CDR3 sequence is 14 residues long. Germline CDR1 MNHNY, CDR2 SVGAGI (reference sequence). The CDR3 loop is CASSGQQGDTEAFF. The CDR3 DNA follows: TGTGCCAGCAGTGGACAGCAGGGGGACACTGAAGCTTTCTTT.

This chain links TRBV12-5 with TRBJ1-5; maybe TRBD1 (5 bases). The CDR3 is 19 residues long. CDR1 is LGHNT, CDR2 FRNRAP, per germline. Trimming cost V 1 base and J 0 bases, with 19 bases left between them. The CDR3 is CASGLADLRQTYSNQPQHF. The CDR3 nucleotides read TGTGCTAGTGGTTTGGCAGACCTTCGACAGACTTATAGCAATCAGCCCCAGCATTTT.

This clone came up once. As DNA, the CDR3 is TGTGCCAGCAATCTAGCGGGGAGGTCGGACGGGGAGCTGTTTTTT. Its protein product is CASNLAGRSDGELFF. J is TRBJ2-2 and V is TRBV25-1, with 9 bases lining up with TRBD2. Losses at the gene ends were 7 bases for V and 7 bases for J; bases not matched to a gene: 10. This CDR3 is 15 amino acids long. CDR1 and CDR2 from the germline V gene are MGHDK and SYGVNS.

This clone ranks as medium-sized (0.01 to 0.1%). The chain joins TRBV2 to TRBJ1-1; possible D gene TRBD1, 5 bases. From germline, CDR1 is SNHLY and CDR2 FYNNEI. This CDR3 contains 15 residues. With 2 bases removed from V and 2 bases from J, the gap between germline ends came to 12 bases. DNA of the CDR3: TGTGCCAGCAGTGAATCGGACACCCTCAACACTGAAGCTTTCTTT. Translated: CASSESDTLNTEAFF.

The genes are TRBV4-1 and TRBJ2-3; D possibly uses TRBD1 or TRBD2 (6 bases each). CDR3 size: 16 residues. Germline V gene lookup returns CDR1 MGHRA and CDR2 YSYEKL. V lost 4 bases and J 1 base, leaving 15 bases between the germline ends. The CDR3 protein is CASSPLKGEGTDTQYF. The CDR3 DNA follows: TGCGCCAGCAGCCCCCTGAAGGGGGAGGGCACAGATACGCAGTATTTT.

V gene TRBV27 combines with J gene TRBJ2-2; 7 bases fit TRBD1. Trimming cost V 6 bases and J 6 bases; bases outside gene matches: 7. This CDR3 has 14 amino acids. CDR1 MNHEY and CDR2 SMNVEV come from the germline V gene (reference sequence). CDR3 loop: CASSDRVGAGELFF. In nucleotides, the CDR3 is TGTGCCAGCAGCGACAGGGTTGGCGCCGGGGAGCTGTTTTTT.

The chain links TRBV6-4 to TRBJ1-1; D might be TRBD1 (6 bases). V was cut by 10 bases and J by 1 base, with 13 bases left in between. CDR3 size: 13 residues. Germline V gene data show CDR1 as MRHNA and CDR2 as SNTAGT. CDR3 region: CATSEGENTEAFF. In DNA form, the CDR3 reads TGTGCCACCTCAGAGGGGGAGAACACTGAAGCTTTCTTT.